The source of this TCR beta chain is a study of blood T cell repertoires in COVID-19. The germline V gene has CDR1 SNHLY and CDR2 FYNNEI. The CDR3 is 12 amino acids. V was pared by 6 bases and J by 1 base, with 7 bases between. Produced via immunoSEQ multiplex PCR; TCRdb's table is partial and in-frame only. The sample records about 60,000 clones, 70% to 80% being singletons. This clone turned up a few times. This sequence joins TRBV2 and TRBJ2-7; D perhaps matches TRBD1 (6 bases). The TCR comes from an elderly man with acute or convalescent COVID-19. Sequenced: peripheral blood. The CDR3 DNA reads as TGTGCCAGCAGACAGGGTTCCTACGAGCAGTACTTC. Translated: CASRQGSYEQYF.